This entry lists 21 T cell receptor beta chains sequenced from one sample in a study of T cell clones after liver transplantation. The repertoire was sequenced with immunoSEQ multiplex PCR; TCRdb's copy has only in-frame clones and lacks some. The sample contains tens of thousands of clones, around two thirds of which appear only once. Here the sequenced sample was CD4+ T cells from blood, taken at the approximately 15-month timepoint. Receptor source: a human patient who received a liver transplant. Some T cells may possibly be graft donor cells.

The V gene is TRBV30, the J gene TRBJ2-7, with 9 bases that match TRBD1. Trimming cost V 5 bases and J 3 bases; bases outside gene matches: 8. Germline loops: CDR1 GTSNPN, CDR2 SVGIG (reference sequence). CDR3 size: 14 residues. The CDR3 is CAWAGTGTYYEQYF. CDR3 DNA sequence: TGTGCCTGGGCCGGGACAGGGACATACTACGAGCAGTACTTC.

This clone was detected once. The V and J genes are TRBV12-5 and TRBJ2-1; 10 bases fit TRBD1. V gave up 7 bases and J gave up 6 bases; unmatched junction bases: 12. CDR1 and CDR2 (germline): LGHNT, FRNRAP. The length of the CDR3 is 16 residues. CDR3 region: CASVDPGTGVRNEQFF. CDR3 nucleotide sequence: TGTGCTAGTGTAGACCCCGGGACAGGGGTCCGCAATGAGCAGTTCTTC.

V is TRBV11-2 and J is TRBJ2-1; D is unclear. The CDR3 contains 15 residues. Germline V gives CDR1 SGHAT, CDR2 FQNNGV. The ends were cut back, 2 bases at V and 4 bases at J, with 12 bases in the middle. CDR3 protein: CASSLNVGTYNEQFF. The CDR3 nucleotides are TGTGCCAGCAGCTTAAACGTGGGTACGTACAATGAGCAGTTCTTC.

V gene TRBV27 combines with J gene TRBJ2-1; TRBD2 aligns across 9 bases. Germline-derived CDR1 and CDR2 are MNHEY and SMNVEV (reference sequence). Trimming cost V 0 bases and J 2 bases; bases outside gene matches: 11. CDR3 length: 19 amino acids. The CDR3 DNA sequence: TGTGCCAGCAGTTTATCCGACTTAGTTAGCGGGAGTACCTACAATGAGCAGTTCTTC. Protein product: CASSLSDLVSGSTYNEQFF.

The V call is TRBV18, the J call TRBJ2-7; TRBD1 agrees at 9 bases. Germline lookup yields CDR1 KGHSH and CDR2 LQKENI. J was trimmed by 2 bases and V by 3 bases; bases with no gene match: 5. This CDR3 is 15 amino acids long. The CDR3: CASSPGQGPTYEQYF. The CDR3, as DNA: TGTGCCAGCTCACCCGGACAGGGGCCCACCTACGAGCAGTACTTC.

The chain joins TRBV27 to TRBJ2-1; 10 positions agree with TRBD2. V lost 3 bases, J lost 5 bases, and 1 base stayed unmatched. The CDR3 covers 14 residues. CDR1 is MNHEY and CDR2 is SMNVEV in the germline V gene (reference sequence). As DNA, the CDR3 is TGTGCCAGCAGTTTTACTAGCGGGAACAATGAGCAGTTCTTC. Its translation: CASSFTSGNNEQFF.

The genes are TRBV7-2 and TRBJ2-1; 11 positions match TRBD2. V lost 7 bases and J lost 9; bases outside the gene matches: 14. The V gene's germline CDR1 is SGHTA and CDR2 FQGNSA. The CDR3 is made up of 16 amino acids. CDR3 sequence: CASTLLPASGGSEQFF. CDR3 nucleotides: TGTGCCAGCACCCTTCTTCCTGCTAGCGGGGGGTCTGAGCAGTTCTTC.

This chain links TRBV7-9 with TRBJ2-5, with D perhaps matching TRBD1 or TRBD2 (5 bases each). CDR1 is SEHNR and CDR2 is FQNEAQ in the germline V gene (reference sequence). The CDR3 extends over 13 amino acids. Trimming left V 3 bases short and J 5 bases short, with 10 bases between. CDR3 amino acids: CASSLGPTETQYF. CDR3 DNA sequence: TGTGCCAGCAGCTTGGGACCTACGGAGACCCAGTACTTC.

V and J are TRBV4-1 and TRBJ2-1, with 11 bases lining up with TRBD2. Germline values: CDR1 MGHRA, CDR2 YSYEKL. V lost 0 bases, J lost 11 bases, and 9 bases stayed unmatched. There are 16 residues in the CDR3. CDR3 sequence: CASSQDLSSGGSQQFF. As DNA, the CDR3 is TGCGCCAGCAGCCAAGATCTGTCTAGCGGGGGGAGCCAGCAGTTCTTC.

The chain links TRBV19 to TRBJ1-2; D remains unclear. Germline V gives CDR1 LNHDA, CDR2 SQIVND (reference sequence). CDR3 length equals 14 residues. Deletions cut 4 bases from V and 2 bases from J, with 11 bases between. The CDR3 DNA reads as TGTGCCAGTAGTAAGTCACAACAAAACTATGGCTACACCTTC. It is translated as CASSKSQQNYGYTF. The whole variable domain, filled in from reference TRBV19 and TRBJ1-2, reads DGGITQSPKYLFRKEGQNVTLSCEQNLNHDAMYWYRQDPGQGLRLIYYSQIVNDFQKGDIAEGYSVSREKKESFPLTVTSAQKNPTAFYLCASSKSQQNYGYTFGSGTRLTVV.

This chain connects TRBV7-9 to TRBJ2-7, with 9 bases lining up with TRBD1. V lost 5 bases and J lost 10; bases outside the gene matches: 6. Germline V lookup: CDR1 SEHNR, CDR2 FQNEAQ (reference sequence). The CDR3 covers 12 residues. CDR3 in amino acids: CASSRQGGPQYV. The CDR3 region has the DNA TGTGCCAGCAGCCGACAGGGGGGGCCTCAGTACGTC.

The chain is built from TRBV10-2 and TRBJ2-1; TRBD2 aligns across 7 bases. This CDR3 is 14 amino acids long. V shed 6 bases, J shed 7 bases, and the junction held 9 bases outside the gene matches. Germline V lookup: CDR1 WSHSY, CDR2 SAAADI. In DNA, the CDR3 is TGCGCCAGCAGCGGCGGGAGTATGTGGAATGAGCAGTTCTTC. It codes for CASSGGSMWNEQFF.

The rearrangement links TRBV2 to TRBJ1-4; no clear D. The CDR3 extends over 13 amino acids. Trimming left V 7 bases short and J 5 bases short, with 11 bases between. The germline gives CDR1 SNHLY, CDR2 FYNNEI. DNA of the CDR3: TGTGCCAGCAAGAACTTCCGGAATGAAAAACTGTTTTTT. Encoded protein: CASKNFRNEKLFF. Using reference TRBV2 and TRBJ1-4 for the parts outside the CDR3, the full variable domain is EPEVTQTPSHQVTQMGQEVILRCVPISNHLYFYWYRQILGQKVEFLVSFYNNEISEKSEIFDDQFSVERPDGSNFTLKIRSTKLEDSAMYFCASKNFRNEKLFFGSGTQLSVL.

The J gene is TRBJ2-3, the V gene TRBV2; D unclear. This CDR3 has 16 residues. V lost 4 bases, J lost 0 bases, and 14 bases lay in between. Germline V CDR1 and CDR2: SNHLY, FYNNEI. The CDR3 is CASSGREFSSTDTQYF. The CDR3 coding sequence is TGTGCCAGCAGTGGAAGAGAGTTTTCTAGCACAGATACGCAGTATTTT.

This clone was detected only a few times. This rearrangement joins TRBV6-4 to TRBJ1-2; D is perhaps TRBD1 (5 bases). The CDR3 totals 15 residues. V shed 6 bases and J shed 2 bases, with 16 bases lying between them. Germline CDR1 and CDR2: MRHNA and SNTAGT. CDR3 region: CASSQGRGRNYGYTF. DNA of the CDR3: TGTGCCAGCAGCCAGGGTCGGGGGAGGAACTATGGCTACACCTTC.

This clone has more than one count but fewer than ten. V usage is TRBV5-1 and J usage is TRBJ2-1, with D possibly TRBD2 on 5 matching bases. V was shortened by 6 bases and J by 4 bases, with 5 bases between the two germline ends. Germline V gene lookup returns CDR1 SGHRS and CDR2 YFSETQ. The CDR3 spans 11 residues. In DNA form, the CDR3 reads TGCGCCAGCACGGGGTACAATGAGCAGTTCTTC. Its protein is CASTGYNEQFF.

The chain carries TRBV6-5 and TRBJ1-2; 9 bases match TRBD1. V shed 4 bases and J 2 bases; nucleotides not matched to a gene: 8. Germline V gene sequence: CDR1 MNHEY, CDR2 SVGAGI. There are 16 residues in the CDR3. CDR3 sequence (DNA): TGTGCCAGCAGTTCGCTAACAACAGGGGGCAACTATGGCTACACCTTC. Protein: CASSSLTTGGNYGYTF.

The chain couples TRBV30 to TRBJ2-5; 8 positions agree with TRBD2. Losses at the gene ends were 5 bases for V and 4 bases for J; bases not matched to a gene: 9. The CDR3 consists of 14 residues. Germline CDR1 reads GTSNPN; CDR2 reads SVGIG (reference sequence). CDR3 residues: CAWAGLGFVETQYF. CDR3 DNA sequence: TGTGCCTGGGCGGGACTAGGTTTCGTAGAGACCCAGTACTTC.

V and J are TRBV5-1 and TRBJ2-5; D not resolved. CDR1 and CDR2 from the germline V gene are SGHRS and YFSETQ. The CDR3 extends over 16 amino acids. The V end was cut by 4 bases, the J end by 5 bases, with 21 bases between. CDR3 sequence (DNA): TGCGCCAGCAGCGAGGCCTTAACTCGGGTTGGGGAGACCCAGTACTTC. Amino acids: CASSEALTRVGETQYF.

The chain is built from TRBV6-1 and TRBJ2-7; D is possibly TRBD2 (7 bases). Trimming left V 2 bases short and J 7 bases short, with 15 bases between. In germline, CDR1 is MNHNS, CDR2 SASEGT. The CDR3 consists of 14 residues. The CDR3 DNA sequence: TGTGCCAGCAGTGAAAGGGGGGGGGTCAGGGAGCAGTACTTC. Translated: CASSERGGVREQYF.

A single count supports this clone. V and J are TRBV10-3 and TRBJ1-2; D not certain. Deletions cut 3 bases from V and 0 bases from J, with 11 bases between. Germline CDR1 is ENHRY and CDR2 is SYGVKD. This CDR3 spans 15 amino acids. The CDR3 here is CAISDPGVPNYGYTF. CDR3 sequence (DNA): TGTGCCATCAGTGACCCAGGTGTACCTAACTATGGCTACACCTTC.